This TCR beta chain was identified during a study of CD8 T cells in Susac syndrome. CD8+ and CD4+ T cells from blood underwent TCR beta sequencing. TEMRA cells were FACS-enriched, while CD8+ and CD4+ T cells were negatively isolated. The CDR3 covers 14 residues. V was pared by 6 bases and J by 6 bases, with 3 bases of the junction left unmatched. CDR1 and CDR2 (germline): SNHLY, FYNNEI. RNA, at roughly 0.5 to 1 ug, was reverse transcribed with random hexamers. It was immunoSEQ multiplex PCR that amplified TCR beta CDR3 across 54 Vbeta and 13 Jbeta. TCRdb called the immunoSEQ multiplex PCR reads again in MiXCR, with one record for every CDR3 protein. The table records some 57,000 distinct CDR3 sequences, around 90% of them present only once.

The sequence derives from a human donor in good health. The sequencing input was CD8+ T cells from PBMCs. This chain links TRBV2 with TRBJ2-1, with 12 bases aligning to TRBD2. The CDR3 loop is CASRLAGGPNEQFF. The CDR3 region has the DNA TGTGCCAGCAGGCTAGCGGGGGGGCCCAATGAGCAGTTCTTC.